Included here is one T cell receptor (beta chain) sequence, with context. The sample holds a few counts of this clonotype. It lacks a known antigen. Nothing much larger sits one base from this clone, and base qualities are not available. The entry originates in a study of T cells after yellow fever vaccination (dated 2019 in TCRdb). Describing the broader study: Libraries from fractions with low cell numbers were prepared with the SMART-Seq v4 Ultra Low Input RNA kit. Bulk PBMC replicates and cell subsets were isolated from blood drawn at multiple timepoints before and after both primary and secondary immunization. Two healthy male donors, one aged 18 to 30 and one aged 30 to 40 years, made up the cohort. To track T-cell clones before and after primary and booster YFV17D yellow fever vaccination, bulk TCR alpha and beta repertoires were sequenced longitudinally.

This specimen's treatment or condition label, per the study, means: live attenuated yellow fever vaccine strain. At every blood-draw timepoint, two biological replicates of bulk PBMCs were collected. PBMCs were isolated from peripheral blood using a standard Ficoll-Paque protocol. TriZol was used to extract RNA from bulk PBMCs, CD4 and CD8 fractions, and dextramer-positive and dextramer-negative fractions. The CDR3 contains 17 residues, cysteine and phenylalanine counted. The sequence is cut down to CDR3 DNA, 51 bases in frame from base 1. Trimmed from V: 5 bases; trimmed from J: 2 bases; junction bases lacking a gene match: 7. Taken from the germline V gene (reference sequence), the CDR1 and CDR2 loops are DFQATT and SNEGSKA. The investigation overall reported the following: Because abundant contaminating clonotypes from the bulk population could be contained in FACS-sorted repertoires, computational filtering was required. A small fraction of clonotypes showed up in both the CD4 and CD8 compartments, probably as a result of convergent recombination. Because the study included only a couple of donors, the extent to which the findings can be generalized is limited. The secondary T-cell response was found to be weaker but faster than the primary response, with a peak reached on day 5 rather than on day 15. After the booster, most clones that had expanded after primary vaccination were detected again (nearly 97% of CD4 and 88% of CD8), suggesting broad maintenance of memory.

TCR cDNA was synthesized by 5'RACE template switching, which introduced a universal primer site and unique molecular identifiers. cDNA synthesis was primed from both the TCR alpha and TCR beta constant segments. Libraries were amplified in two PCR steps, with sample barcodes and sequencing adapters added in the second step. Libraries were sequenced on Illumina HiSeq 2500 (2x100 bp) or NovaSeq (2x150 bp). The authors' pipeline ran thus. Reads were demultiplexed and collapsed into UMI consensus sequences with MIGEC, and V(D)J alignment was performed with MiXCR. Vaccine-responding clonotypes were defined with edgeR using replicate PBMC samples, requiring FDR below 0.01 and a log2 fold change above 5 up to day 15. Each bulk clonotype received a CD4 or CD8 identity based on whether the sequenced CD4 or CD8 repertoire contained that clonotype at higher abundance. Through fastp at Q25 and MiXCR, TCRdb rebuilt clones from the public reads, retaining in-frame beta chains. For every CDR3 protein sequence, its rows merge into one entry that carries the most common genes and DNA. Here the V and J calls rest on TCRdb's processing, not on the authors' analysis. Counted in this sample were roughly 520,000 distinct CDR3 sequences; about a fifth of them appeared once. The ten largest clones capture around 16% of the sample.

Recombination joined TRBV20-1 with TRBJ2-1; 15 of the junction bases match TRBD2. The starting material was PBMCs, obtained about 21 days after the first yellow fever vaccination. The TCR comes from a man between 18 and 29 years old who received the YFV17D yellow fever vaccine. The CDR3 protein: CSADGTSGGQTYNEQFF. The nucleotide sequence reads TGCAGTGCTGACGGGACTAGCGGGGGGCAGACCTACAATGAGCAGTTCTTC.